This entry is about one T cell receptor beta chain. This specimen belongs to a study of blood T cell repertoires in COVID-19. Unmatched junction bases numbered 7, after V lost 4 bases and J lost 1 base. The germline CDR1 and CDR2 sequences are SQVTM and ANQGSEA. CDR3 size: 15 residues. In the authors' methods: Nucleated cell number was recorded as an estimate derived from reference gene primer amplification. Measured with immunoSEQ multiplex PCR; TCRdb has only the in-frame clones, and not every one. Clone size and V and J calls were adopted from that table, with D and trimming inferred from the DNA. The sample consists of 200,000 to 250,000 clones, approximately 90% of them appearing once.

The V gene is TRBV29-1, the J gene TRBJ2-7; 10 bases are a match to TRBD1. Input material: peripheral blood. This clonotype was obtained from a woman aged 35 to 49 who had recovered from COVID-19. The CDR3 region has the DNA TGCAGCGTTGGGGCTTCGGGACAGGGGTCCTACGAGCAGTACTTC. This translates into CSVGASGQGSYEQYF.